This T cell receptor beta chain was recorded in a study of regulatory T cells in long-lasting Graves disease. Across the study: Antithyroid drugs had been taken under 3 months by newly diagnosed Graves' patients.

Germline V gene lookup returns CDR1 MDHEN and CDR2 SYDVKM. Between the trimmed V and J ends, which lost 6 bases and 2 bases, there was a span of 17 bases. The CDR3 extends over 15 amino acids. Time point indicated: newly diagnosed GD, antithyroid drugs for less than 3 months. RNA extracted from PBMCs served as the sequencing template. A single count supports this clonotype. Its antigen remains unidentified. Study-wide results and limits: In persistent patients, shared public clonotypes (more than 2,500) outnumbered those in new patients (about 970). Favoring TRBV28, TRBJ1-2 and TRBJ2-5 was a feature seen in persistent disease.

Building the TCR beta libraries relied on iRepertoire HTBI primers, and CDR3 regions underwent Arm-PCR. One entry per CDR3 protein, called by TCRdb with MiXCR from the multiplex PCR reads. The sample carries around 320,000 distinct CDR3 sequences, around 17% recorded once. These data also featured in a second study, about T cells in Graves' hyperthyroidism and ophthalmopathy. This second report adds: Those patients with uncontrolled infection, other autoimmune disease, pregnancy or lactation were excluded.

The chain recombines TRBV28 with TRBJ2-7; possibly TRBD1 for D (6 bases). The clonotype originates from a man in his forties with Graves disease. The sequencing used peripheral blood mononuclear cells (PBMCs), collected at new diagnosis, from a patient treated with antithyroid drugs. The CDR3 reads CASSQGTGRAYEQYF. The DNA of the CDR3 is TGTGCCAGCAGCCAAGGAACAGGGCGGGCCTACGAGCAGTACTTC.